This entry lists 7 T cell receptor beta chains sequenced from one sample in a study of blood T cell repertoires in COVID-19. Some clones are missing from TCRdb's copy, which holds only in-frame ones; the method was immunoSEQ multiplex PCR. Among tens of thousands of clones listed, around 93% were seen once. Sequenced sample: peripheral blood. Receptors were obtained from a man aged 50 to 59 with active COVID-19.

The rearrangement uses TRBV6-2 or TRBV6-3 and TRBJ1-1; the D gene is possibly TRBD1 (6 bases). V was trimmed by 2 bases and J by 4 bases, leaving 17 bases between them. CDR1 is MNHEY and CDR2 is SVGEGT in the germline V gene. The CDR3 totals 16 residues. This chain's CDR3 is CASSYRGGALSTEAFF. The CDR3 bases are TGTGCCAGCAGTTACCGGGGGGGGGCGCTTAGCACTGAAGCTTTCTTT.

The rearrangement uses TRBV11-3 and TRBJ2-7, with D unresolved. This CDR3 has 11 residues. V shed 5 bases and J shed 0 bases, with 2 bases lying between them. CDR1 SGHNT and CDR2 YENEEA come from the germline V gene. The CDR3 DNA is TGTGCCAGCAGCCGCTCCTACGAGCAGTACTTC. This gives the protein CASSRSYEQYF.

This chain links TRBV19 with TRBJ1-2, with 8 bases matching TRBD1. The V gene's germline CDR1 is LNHDA and CDR2 SQIVND (reference sequence). With 10 bases clipped from V and 7 bases from J, the junction kept 11 bases outside the gene matches. The CDR3 totals 13 residues. CDR3 loop: CAIAGGTGGGYTF. In DNA, the CDR3 is TGTGCCATCGCAGGGGGCACAGGAGGTGGCTACACCTTC. The full variable domain, in which reference TRBV19 and TRBJ1-2 provide the parts outside the CDR3, is DGGITQSPKYLFRKEGQNVTLSCEQNLNHDAMYWYRQDPGQGLRLIYYSQIVNDFQKGDIAEGYSVSREKKESFPLTVTSAQKNPTAFYLCAIAGGTGGGYTFGSGTRLTVV.

The genes are TRBV7-9 and TRBJ1-1; D not resolved. Germline V gives CDR1 SEHNR, CDR2 FQNEAQ (reference sequence). V gave up 2 bases and J gave up 1 base, with 11 bases separating them. This CDR3 has 15 residues. In nucleotides, the CDR3 is TGTGCCAGCAGCTTACCCCCGCCCGGGAACACTGAAGCTTTCTTT. The encoded protein is CASSLPPPGNTEAFF.

V is TRBV28 and J is TRBJ2-1, with TRBD2 identical over 8 bases. Germline V lookup: CDR1 MDHEN, CDR2 SYDVKM. The V gene end was trimmed by 1 base and the J gene end by 9 bases; junction bases not matched to a gene: 11. The CDR3 has 16 residues. The CDR3, as DNA: TGTGCCAGCAGTTTATCGGCTAGCGGGTCTTTGGGTGAGCAGTTCTTC. Encoded protein: CASSLSASGSLGEQFF.

The chain uses TRBV3-1 (or the pseudogene TRBV3-2) and TRBJ1-2; 10 nucleotides align to TRBD1. This CDR3 spans 14 amino acids. Losses at the gene ends were 4 bases for V and 7 bases for J; bases not matched to a gene: 6. Per germline, CDR1 LGHDT and CDR2 YNNKEL (reference sequence). For the CDR3, the DNA is TGTGCCAGCAGCCCAGACAGGGGGCAGGGTGGCTACACCTTC. This codes for CASSPDRGQGGYTF.

V usage is TRBV2 and J usage is TRBJ2-3; TRBD1 is a possible D gene (5 bases). V was trimmed by 6 bases and J by 0 bases, leaving 10 bases between them. The germline V gene has CDR1 SNHLY and CDR2 FYNNEI. The CDR3 consists of 14 residues. The CDR3 sequence is CASRYRLSTDTQYF. The DNA of the CDR3 is TGTGCCAGCAGATACAGGCTTAGCACAGATACGCAGTATTTT. Looking up the rest from reference TRBV2 and TRBJ2-3 gives the full variable domain: EPEVTQTPSHQVTQMGQEVILRCVPISNHLYFYWYRQILGQKVEFLVSFYNNEISEKSEIFDDQFSVERPDGSNFTLKIRSTKLEDSAMYFCASRYRLSTDTQYFGPGTRLTVL.